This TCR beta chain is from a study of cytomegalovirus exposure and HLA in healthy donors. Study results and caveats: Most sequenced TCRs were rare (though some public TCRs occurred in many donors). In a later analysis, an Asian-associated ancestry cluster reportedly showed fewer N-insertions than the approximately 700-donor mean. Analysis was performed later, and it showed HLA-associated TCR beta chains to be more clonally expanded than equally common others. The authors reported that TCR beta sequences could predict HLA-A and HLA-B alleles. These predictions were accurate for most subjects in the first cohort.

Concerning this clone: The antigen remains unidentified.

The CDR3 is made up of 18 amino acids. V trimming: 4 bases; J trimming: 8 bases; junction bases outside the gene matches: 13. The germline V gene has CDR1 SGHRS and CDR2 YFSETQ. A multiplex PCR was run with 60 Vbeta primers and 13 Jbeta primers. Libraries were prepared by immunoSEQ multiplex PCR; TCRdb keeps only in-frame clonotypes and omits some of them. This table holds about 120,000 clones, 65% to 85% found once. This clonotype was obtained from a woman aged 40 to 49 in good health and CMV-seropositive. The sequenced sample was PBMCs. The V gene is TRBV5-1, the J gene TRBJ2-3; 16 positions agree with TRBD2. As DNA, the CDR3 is TGCGCCAGCAGCCTGCAGGGACTAGCGGGAGGGACCCGCAGTACGCAGTATTTT. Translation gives CASSLQGLAGGTRSTQYF.